This TCR beta chain was observed in a study of cytomegalovirus exposure and HLA in healthy donors. Study at large: The 110 or so validation repertoires used the same platform as the 666 first-cohort repertoires, a later analysis reported. Findings of the study overall: A list of around 150 TCR beta chains associated with cytomegalovirus was given.

The data were produced by immunoSEQ multiplex PCR, yet TCRdb's version contains in-frame clones alone and is incomplete. This sample has fewer than 250,000 clones; around 80% occur once, and the top ten carry roughly 13%. A note on this clone: The antigen remains unidentified.

This receptor was identified in a woman in her 30s in good health and CMV-seropositive. The sequencing sample was made of PBMCs.

The CDR3 DNA sequence: TGTGCCTGGAGTCGGGACGCCTACGAGCAGTACTTC. This codes for CAWSRDAYEQYF. The genes are TRBV30 and TRBJ2-7, with D perhaps TRBD1 or TRBD2 (5 bases each). With 2 bases removed from V and 2 bases from J, the gap between germline ends came to 7 bases. CDR1 and CDR2 from the germline V gene are GTSNPN and SVGIG (reference sequence). The CDR3 spans 12 residues.